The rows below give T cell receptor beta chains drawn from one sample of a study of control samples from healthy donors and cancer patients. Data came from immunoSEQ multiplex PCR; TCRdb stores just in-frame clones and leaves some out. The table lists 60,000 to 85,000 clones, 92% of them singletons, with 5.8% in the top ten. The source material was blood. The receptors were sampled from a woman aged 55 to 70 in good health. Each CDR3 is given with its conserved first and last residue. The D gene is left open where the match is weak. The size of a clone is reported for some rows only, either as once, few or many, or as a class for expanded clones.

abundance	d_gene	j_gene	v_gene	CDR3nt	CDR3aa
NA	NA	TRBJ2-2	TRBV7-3	TGTGCCAGCAGCGAAAGGGCGAACACCGGGGAGCTGTTTTTT	CASSERANTGELFF
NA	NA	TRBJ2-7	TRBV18	TGTGCCAGCTCACCAGGTGGGACTTACGAGCAGTACTTC	CASSPGGTYEQYF
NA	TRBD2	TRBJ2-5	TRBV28	TGTGCCAGCAGTTGGACTAGCGGGAGCTGGAAAAAAGAGACCCAGTACTTC	CASSWTSGSWKKETQYF
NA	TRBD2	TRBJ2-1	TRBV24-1	TGTGCCACCAGTGATTACCCAGCGGGAGGAGGCTACAATGAGCAGTTCTTC	CATSDYPAGGGYNEQFF
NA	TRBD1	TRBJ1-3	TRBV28	TGTGCCAGCAGTACCCAATGGGACAGGGTAGGAAACACCATATATTTT	CASSTQWDRVGNTIYF
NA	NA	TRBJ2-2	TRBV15	TGTGCCACCAGCAGAGATCGGGGGACCGGGGAGCTGTTTTTT	CATSRDRGTGELFF
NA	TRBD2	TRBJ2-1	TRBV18	TGTGCCAGCTCACCCCCTAGTAGCGGGAGGAATGAGCAGTTCTTC	CASSPPSSGRNEQFF
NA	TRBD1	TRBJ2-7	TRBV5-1	TGCGCCAGCAGCTCCGACAGGGGTACCTCCTACGAGCAGTACTTC	CASSSDRGTSYEQYF
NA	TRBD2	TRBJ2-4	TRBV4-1	TGCGCCAGCAGCCAGAGAACACTAGCGGGAGTCGGAAACATTCAGTACTTC	CASSQRTLAGVGNIQYF
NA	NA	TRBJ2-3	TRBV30	TGTGCCTGGAGCCGGGGGAGCACAGATACGCAGTATTTT	CAWSRGSTDTQYF
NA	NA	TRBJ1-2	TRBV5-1	TGCGCCAGCAGCTTGGTTTCTAACTATGGCTACACCTTC	CASSLVSNYGYTF
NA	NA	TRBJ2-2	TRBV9	TGTGCCAGCAGTGTAGGCCTAATGACCGGGGAGCTGTTTTTT	CASSVGLMTGELFF
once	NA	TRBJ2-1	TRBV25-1	TGTGCCAGCAGTTCTAGATACTACAATGAGCAGTTCTTC	CASSSRYYNEQFF
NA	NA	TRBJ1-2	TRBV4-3	TGCGCCAGCAGCCAAGATTGGAGAGGGATTTCTAAGGGTGGCTACACCTTC	CASSQDWRGISKGGYTF
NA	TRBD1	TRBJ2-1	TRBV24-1	TGTGCCACCAGTGGCTCGGTGGGGGACAGCTCCTACAATGAGCAGTTCTTC	CATSGSVGDSSYNEQFF
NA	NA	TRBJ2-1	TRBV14	TGTGCCAGCAGCCAAGAAGACAGGCCTTTATACAATGAGCAGTTCTTC	CASSQEDRPLYNEQFF
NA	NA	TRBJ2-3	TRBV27	TGTGCCAGCAGTTTTTTCCGGGGGTCGGGCCCAGATACGCAGTATTTT	CASSFFRGSGPDTQYF
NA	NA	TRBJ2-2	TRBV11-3	TGTGCCAGCAGCCGGGGGGCAGTGAACGCCGGGGAGCTGTTTTTT	CASSRGAVNAGELFF
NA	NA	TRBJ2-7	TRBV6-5	TGTGCCAGCAGTCAGACAACGAACCCCTACGAGCAGTACTTC	CASSQTTNPYEQYF
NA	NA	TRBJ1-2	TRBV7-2	TGTGCCAGCAGACAGGACGGGGGGGGCTATGGCTACACCTTC	CASRQDGGGYGYTF
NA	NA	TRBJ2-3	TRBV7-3	TGTGCCAGCAGCCCTAGAGGGCTCGCAGATACGCAGTATTTT	CASSPRGLADTQYF
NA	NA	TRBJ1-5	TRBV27	TGTGCCAGCAGTTTATTCAGGGAAGGGCCGCCCCAGCATTTT	CASSLFREGPPQHF
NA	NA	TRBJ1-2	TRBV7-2	TGTGCCAGCAGCCTCTCCTCAATGGACATCTATGGCTACACCTTC	CASSLSSMDIYGYTF
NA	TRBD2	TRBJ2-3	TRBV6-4	TGTGCCATTCAAATAGCGGGACGGGCAGATACGCAGTATTTT	CAIQIAGRADTQYF
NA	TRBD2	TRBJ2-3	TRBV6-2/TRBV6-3	TGTGCCAGCAGTTCACTACTAGCGGGGGACACAGATACGCAGTATTTT	CASSSLLAGDTDTQYF
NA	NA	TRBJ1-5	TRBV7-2	TGTGCCAGCAGCTTAGTGGACAGTTTTCAGCCCCAGCATTTT	CASSLVDSFQPQHF
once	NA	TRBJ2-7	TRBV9	TGTGCCAGCTTGAGGTTAGGACCTACCTTTCGTGAGCAGTACTTC	CASLRLGPTFREQYF
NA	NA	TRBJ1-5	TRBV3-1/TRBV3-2	TGTGCCAGCAGCCAAGATTCGGCCCAGCCCCAGCATTTT	CASSQDSAQPQHF
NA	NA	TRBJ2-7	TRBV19	TGTGCCAGACGAACCCGGGAGACCTACGAGCAGTACTTC	CARRTRETYEQYF
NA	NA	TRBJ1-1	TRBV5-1	TGCGCCAGCAGCTTGGTGTTGGGGGGCGGCCTGGAAATGAACACTGAAGCTTTCTTT	CASSLVLGGGLEMNTEAFF
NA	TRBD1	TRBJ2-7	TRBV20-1	TGCAGTGCTAGTTCAGGGACAGGGGTCTACGAGCAGTACTTC	CSASSGTGVYEQYF
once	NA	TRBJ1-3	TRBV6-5	TGTGCCAGCAGTTACGGACACAGCTCTGGAAACACCATATATTTT	CASSYGHSSGNTIYF
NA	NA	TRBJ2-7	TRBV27	TGTGCCAGCAGTTTTCGTCAGGTGAGCTCCTACGAGCAGTACTTC	CASSFRQVSSYEQYF
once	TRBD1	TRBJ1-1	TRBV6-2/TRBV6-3	TGTGCCAGCAGTCGGGACAGTGGAACTGAAGCTTTCTTT	CASSRDSGTEAFF
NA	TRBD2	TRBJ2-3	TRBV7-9	TGTGCCAGCAGCTCCACCAGACTAGCGTCAGATACGCAGTATTTT	CASSSTRLASDTQYF
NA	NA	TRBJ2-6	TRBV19	TGTGCCAGTAGTCCACCCCCTGTTGGGGGAACTGGGGCCAACGTCCTGACTTTC	CASSPPPVGGTGANVLTF
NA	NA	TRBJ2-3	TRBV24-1	TGTGCCACCCGAGCGGATAGCACAGATACGCAGTATTTT	CATRADSTDTQYF
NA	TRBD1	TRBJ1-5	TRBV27	TGTGCCAGCAAAGGACAGGGGGCTCAGCCCCAGCATTTT	CASKGQGAQPQHF
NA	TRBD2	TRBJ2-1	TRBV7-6	TGTGCCAGCAGCTTAGTAGCGGGAGCCCACAATGAGCAGTTCTTC	CASSLVAGAHNEQFF
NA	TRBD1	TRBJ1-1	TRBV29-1	TGCAGCGTCGGGAACAGGGGCTCGAACACTGAAGCTTTCTTT	CSVGNRGSNTEAFF
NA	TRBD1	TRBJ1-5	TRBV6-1	TGTGCCAGCAGTGAAGGGGGGACAGAGGGGCAGCCCCAGCATTTT	CASSEGGTEGQPQHF
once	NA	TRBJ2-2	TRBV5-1	TGCGCCAGCAGCTTGGGGACGAACCGAAACACCGGGGAGCTGTTTTTT	CASSLGTNRNTGELFF
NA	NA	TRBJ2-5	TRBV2	TGTGCCAGCAGTGATAACAGGCAAGAGACCCAGTACTTC	CASSDNRQETQYF
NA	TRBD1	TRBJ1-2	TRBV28	TGTGCCAGCAGGGAATCCGACAGGGGAACGGCTGGCTACACCTTC	CASRESDRGTAGYTF
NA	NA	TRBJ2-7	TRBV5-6	TGTGCCAGCAGCTCCAAGGGATTTGGGTACGAGCAGTACTTC	CASSSKGFGYEQYF
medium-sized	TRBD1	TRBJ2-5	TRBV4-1	TGCGCCAGCAGCCAAGTGGACAGGCCGGAGACCCAGTACTTC	CASSQVDRPETQYF
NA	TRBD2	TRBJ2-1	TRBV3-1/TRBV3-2	TGTGCCAGCAGCCAATTCCGCGGGAGGCAGTTCTTC	CASSQFRGRQFF
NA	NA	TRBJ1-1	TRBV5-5	TGTGCCAGCAGCTTGTGGAGGCAGAACACTGAAGCTTTCTTT	CASSLWRQNTEAFF
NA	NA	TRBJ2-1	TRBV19	TGTGCCAGTAGTACCCGTTCCAATGAGCAGTTCTTC	CASSTRSNEQFF
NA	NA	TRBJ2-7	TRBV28	TGTGCCAGCAGTAAACCTCGGACAGCCTACGAGCAGTACTTC	CASSKPRTAYEQYF
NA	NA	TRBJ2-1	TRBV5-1	TGCGCCAGCAGCTTGGGTTCCGGAAACTCCTACAATGAGCAGTTCTTC	CASSLGSGNSYNEQFF
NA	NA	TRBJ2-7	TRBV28	TGTGCCAGCAGTTTAAAAACCCGTTACGAGCAGTACTTC	CASSLKTRYEQYF
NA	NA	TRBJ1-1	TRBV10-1	TGCGCCAGCAGTGACGAAAAGAACACTGAAGCTTTCTTT	CASSDEKNTEAFF
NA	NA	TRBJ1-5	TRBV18	TGTGCCAGCTCACCACGGGGGCCTTATAGCAATCAGCCCCAGCATTTT	CASSPRGPYSNQPQHF